This T cell receptor gamma chain was obtained from a study of gamma-delta T cells after stem cell transplantation. TCRdb re-called clones from the RT-PCR reads using CATT. Of about 3,500 gamma-chain clones listed, roughly 5.3% were seen once; the top ten hold approximately 21%. Per the germline V gene, CDR1 is VTNTFY and CDR2 is YDVSTARD (reference sequence). With 0 bases clipped from V and 4 bases from J, the junction kept 9 bases outside the gene matches. The CDR3 is 15 residues long. This clone was observed a few times. This TCR was sampled from a human donor. It is not recorded whose cells these are; they may come from a transplant donor. The V gene is TRGV3, the J gene TRGJ1 or TRGJ2. Sequences were obtained from gamma-delta T cells. The CDR3 coding sequence is TGTGCCACCTGGGACAGGGGCTTAATATATTATAAGAAACTCTTT. Encoded protein: CATWDRGLIYYKKLF.